This TCR beta chain is drawn from a study of blood T cell repertoires in COVID-19. Study details: Some COVID-19 samples were acute and others convalescent; all came from the United States, Italy and Spain. In each case, the material was cDNA or gDNA derived from T cells, B-cell-depleted T cells, or PBMCs.

The authors' processing: Amplification with reference gene primers provided the estimates of nucleated cell counts. The method was immunoSEQ multiplex PCR; TCRdb's version includes in-frame clones alone and lacks a portion of them. For V, J and clone size, that table is used; D and trimming come from the DNA. In the table there are approximately 470,000 clones, roughly 88% of which are singletons. CDR3 length: 15 amino acids. Trimming pared 2 bases from V and 2 bases from J, leaving 13 bases between. The germline V gene encodes CDR1 MNHEY and CDR2 SMNVEV (reference sequence). This sequence originates from a human donor in a cohort sampled during active COVID-19. The sample consisted of peripheral blood. The chain couples TRBV27 to TRBJ2-7; possibly TRBD1 for D (6 bases). CDR3 sequence: CASSLDGTKAYEQYF. The CDR3 DNA reads as TGTGCCAGCAGTTTAGACGGGACAAAGGCCTACGAGCAGTACTTC.